Here is one T cell receptor beta chain with its context. TCRdb's table, derived via immunoSEQ multiplex PCR, lists solely in-frame clones and lacks some. The sample records more than 85,000 clones, around 80% being singletons. This entry is derived from a study of blood T cell repertoires in COVID-19. V lost 6 bases and J 3 bases, leaving 9 bases between the germline ends. The length of the CDR3 is 12 residues. Germline values: CDR1 MNHEY, CDR2 SVGEGT. The TCR originated in a human donor in a cohort sampled during active or convalescent COVID-19. The rearrangement joins TRBV6-2 or TRBV6-3 to TRBJ2-7; D is unclear. The sample taken for sequencing was peripheral blood. CDR3 DNA sequence: TGTGCCAGCAGCTCGCGTGGCTACGAGCAGTACTTC. It encodes CASSSRGYEQYF.